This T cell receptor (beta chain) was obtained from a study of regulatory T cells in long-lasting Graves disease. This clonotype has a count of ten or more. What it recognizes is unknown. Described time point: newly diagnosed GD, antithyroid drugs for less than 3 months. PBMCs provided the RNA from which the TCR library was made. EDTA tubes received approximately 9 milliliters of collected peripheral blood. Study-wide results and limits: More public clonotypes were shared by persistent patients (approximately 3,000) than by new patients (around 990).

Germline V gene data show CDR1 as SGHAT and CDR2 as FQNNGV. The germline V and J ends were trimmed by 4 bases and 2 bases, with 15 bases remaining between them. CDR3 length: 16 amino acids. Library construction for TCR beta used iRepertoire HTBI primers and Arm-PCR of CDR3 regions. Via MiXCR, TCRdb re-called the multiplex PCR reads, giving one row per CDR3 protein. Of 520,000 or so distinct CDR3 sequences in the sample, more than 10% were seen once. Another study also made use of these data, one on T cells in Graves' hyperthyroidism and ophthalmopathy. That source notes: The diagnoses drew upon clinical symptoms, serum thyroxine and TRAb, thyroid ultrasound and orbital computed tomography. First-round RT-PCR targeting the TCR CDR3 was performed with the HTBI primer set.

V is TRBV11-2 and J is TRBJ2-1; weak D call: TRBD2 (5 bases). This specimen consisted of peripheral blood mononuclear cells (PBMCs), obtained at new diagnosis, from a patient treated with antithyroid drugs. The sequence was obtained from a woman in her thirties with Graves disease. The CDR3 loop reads CASSSLSGQAYNEQFF. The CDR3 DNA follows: TGTGCCAGCAGCTCCCTAAGCGGCCAGGCCTACAATGAGCAGTTCTTC.